The T cell receptor (beta chain) described here comes from a study of blood T cells in healthy people across ages. A sample-barcoded 5' primer and a J-beta primer mix were used in a second PCR of roughly 7 to 11 cycles. TCRdb fed the 5' RACE reads into MiXCR, producing one record per CDR3 protein. The repertoire includes under 2 million distinct CDR3 sequences, roughly 32% of them detected once, and about 11% sits in the top ten. Each donor had 8 to 10 milliliters of peripheral blood drawn. RNA extraction gave at least 5.5 micrograms of total RNA per sample. Whole-study results and caveats: Strongly correlated with naive T cell percentage was TCR beta diversity.

In this sample, this clonotype turned up a few times. The antigen is undetermined. The CDR3 totals 18 residues. V was clipped by 7 bases and J by 0 bases; unmatched bases: 15. Germline values: CDR1 MGHDK, CDR2 SYGVNS. The sequencing sample was made of blood. The J gene is TRBJ2-1, the V gene TRBV25-1, with 7 nucleotides matching TRBD1. The sequence came from a woman aged 25 to 39 in good health. CDR3 region: CASTLRNRGLYSYNEQFF. Here the CDR3 DNA reads TGTGCCAGCACCCTAAGGAATAGGGGGCTATACTCCTACAATGAGCAGTTCTTC.